This T cell receptor beta chain is drawn from a study of molecular identifiers for immune sequencing clone quantification. This clonotype showed up many times. Its target is unknown. Study results and limitations: Researchers reportedly could pick up spiked Jurkat TCR RNA from one cell mixed into one million naive cells. Identical barcode-sharing TCR molecules could lead to underestimated sizes for highly expanded clones.

One entry per CDR3 protein, called by TCRdb with MiXCR from the PCR reads. Found here are about half a million distinct CDR3 sequences, around 23% of them singletons; the top ten hold around 0.79%. V lost 5 bases and J lost 0, with 7 bases in between. Looked up from germline, CDR1 is SEHNR and CDR2 is FQNEAQ (reference sequence). The CDR3 runs 13 residues. The authors gated naive CD8 T cells as CD8+CD4-CCR7+CD45RA+ for sorting. The source of this sequence is a human donor in good health. Some libraries in this study had Jurkat cell RNA spiked in. The sequenced sample was naive CD8+ T cells from blood, with Jurkat cell RNA spiked in. Documented subset: FACS-sorted CD8+CD4-CCR7+CD45RA+ naive T cells. The V gene is TRBV7-9, the J gene TRBJ1-1, with D uncertain. This chain's CDR3 is CASSATMNTEAFF. Here the CDR3 DNA reads TGTGCCAGCAGCGCGACAATGAACACTGAAGCTTTCTTT.